The clone carrying this T cell receptor beta chain has only one observation. Its target is not known. V was trimmed by 0 bases and J by 4 bases, leaving 8 bases between them. Looked up from germline, CDR1 is MRHNA and CDR2 is SNTAGT. The CDR3 is made up of 14 amino acids. Amplification used 60 Vbeta primers and 13 Jbeta primers. The method was immunoSEQ multiplex PCR; TCRdb's version includes in-frame clones alone and lacks a portion of them. The sample includes around 200,000 clones, under 85% of them seen just once. The sample originates from a study of cytomegalovirus exposure and HLA in healthy donors. Study results and caveats: HLA alleles showed associations with about 17,000 TCR beta sequences in a later analysis, at a 0.05 false discovery rate.

Input material: PBMCs. The rearrangement joins TRBV6-4 to TRBJ2-3; D unclear. The clonotype was recovered from a woman in her forties or fifties in good health and CMV-seropositive. DNA for the CDR3: TGTGCCAGCAGTGACTCTGATGGGCCAGATACGCAGTATTTT. This translates into CASSDSDGPDTQYF.